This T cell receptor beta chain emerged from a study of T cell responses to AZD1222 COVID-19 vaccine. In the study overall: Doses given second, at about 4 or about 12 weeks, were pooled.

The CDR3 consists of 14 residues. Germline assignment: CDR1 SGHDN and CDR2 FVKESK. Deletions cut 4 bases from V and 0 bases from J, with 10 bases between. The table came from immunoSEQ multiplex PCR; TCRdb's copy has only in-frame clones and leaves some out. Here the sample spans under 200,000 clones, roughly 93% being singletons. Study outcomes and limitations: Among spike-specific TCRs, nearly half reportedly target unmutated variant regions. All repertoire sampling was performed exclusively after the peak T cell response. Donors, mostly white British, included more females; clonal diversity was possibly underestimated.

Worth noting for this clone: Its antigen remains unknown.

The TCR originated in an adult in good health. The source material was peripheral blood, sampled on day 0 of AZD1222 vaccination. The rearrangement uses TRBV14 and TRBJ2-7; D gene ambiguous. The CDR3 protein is CASSPLRTSYEQYF. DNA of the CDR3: TGTGCCAGCAGCCCCCTTCGTACCTCCTACGAGCAGTACTTC.